This T cell receptor beta chain originates from a study of CD8+ T cells in alopecia areata. Study context: Tofacitinib therapy lasting 6 to 18 months was followed by 6 months off drug.

V was pared by 4 bases and J by 7 bases, with 10 bases between. CDR3 length: 11 amino acids. Per germline, CDR1 GTSNPN and CDR2 SVGIG (reference sequence). Reverse transcribed after extraction, RNA yielded cDNA as the sequencing template. Produced via immunoSEQ multiplex PCR; TCRdb's table is partial and in-frame only. In the table there are more than 200,000 clones, around 67% of which are singletons. The chain recombines TRBV30 with TRBJ1-2; D is ambiguous. Sample: CD4+ T cells sorted from blood, taken at week 0. The source of this sequence is a human donor with alopecia areata. The DNA for the CDR3 is TGTGCCTGGAAGGGATCGGTTGGCTACACCTTC. Translating gives CAWKGSVGYTF. The full variable domain, rest sourced from reference TRBV30 and TRBJ1-2, is SQTIHQWPATLVQPVGSPLSLECTVEGTSNPNLYWYRQAAGRGLQLLFYSVGIGQISSEVPQNLSASRPQDRQFILSSKKLLLSDSGFYLCAWKGSVGYTFGSGTRLTVV.